The next 24 T cell receptor beta chains were all read from a single sample in a study of CD8+CD57+ T cells in acquired aplastic anemia (dated by TCRdb to the late 2010s). The data were produced on an Illumina HiSeq 2000. TCR beta VDJ combination and CDR3 sequence profiling used genomic DNA as the template. TCRdb trimmed public reads at Q25 via fastp, called clones via MiXCR and kept in-frame beta chains. Rows merge per CDR3 protein into single entries with the most common DNA and genes. Counted in this sample were 300,000 or so distinct CDR3 sequences; 50% to 70% of them appeared once. Of the sample, less than 10% falls within the top ten clones. Sequenced material: sorted CD4+, CD8+, or CD8+CD57+ T cells (not recorded which) from PBMCs. These receptors all come from a human donor with severe aplastic anemia or a healthy control (not recorded which).

This clonotype was recorded a few times. A much larger clone differs by one base, so this may be a read error. The chain couples TRBV9 to TRBJ2-4; D could derive from TRBD1 or TRBD2 (5 bases each). CDR1 is SGDLS and CDR2 is YYNGEE in the germline V gene. With 0 bases removed from V and 8 bases from J, the gap between germline ends came to 12 bases. CDR3 size: 14 residues. CDR3 bases: TGTGCCAGCAGCGTAGCGGGGTTAGGGGACATTCAGTACTTC. Its protein product is CASSVAGLGDIQYF.

The chain combines TRBV2 with TRBJ2-7; 10 bases are a match to TRBD2. The germline CDR1 and CDR2 sequences are SNHLY and FYNNEI. The CDR3 length is 14 residues. After removal of 6 bases from V and 2 bases from J, the junction contained 4 bases not matched to a gene. CDR3: CASSWTSGTYEQYF. In DNA, the CDR3 is TGTGCCAGCAGCTGGACTAGCGGTACCTACGAGCAGTACTTC.

The chain recombines TRBV18 with TRBJ2-1; TRBD1 matches 9 bases. There are 14 residues in the CDR3. Germline-derived CDR1 and CDR2 are KGHSH and LQKENI. The trim removed 5 bases at V and 13 bases at J, leaving 12 bases unmatched. CDR3 in DNA: TGTGCCAGCTCAGGGGACAGGGAGTATCGGATACAGTTCTTC. Translation: CASSGDREYRIQFF.

The chain couples TRBV5-4 to TRBJ2-3; D possibly matches TRBD1 or TRBD2 (6 bases each). The germline V and J ends were trimmed by 10 bases and 0 bases, with 24 bases remaining between them. The CDR3 is made up of 17 amino acids. Germline CDR1 is SGHNT and CDR2 is YYREEE (reference sequence). DNA of the CDR3: TGTGCCTACGTTATAGGGGGGACTGCCTCTAGCACAGATACGCAGTATTTT. As protein: CAYVIGGTASSTDTQYF.

This clonotype was seen many times. CDR3 amino acids: CASSLGPSLNTEAFF. Written as DNA, the CDR3 is TGTGCCAGCAGCTTGGGTCCCAGCCTGAACACTGAAGCTTTCTTT. The V call is TRBV5-8, the J call TRBJ1-1; no definite D call. V was clipped by 0 bases and J by 0 bases, with 9 bases between them. The CDR3 contains 15 residues. From germline, CDR1 is SGHTS and CDR2 YDEGEE.

The V and J genes are TRBV7-2 and TRBJ2-7, with TRBD2 identical over 10 bases. The V and J ends lost 3 bases and 0 bases, in that order; junction bases with no gene match: 5. The CDR3 totals 16 residues. Germline loops: CDR1 SGHTA, CDR2 FQGNSA. The CDR3 coding sequence is TGTGCCAGCAGCTTCCCCGGGACTAGCGTCTCCTACGAGCAGTACTTC. It yields the protein CASSFPGTSVSYEQYF.

Worth noting for this clonotype: At one end the junction does not follow the germline gene, possibly because of a read error. This chain connects TRBV7-7 to TRBJ2-7; tentative D call: TRBD1 (5 bases). The CDR3 extends over 12 amino acids. Germline-derived CDR1 and CDR2 are SSHAT and FNYEAQ (reference sequence). The CDR3: CASSLGDYEQYF. CDR3 nucleotide sequence: TGTGCTAGCAGCTTAGGGGACTACGAGCAGTACTTC.

The chain couples TRBV20-1 to TRBJ1-1; D is possibly TRBD1 (6 bases). CDR3 size: 13 residues. From germline, CDR1 is DFQATT and CDR2 SNEGSKA (reference sequence). The V and J ends lost 7 bases and 10 bases respectively, with 22 bases between them. The CDR3 spells CSVEGVGFGRAFF. The CDR3 nucleotides are TGCAGTGTCGAGGGGGTTGGGTTCGGTCGAGCTTTCTTT.

With regard to this clonotype: At one end the junction does not follow the germline gene, possibly because of a read error. This chain uses TRBV7-8 with TRBJ2-7, with D hard to call. The CDR3 runs to 16 residues. The germline V gene encodes CDR1 SGHVS and CDR2 FQNEAQ. The CDR3 region has the DNA TGTACCAGCAGCTTCGTCCTCTCAGGACCTCGATACGAGCAGTACTTC. This gives the protein CTSSFVLSGPRYEQYF.

For this clonotype: Relative to the germline gene, one junction end is altered; a read error may explain this. The chain recombines TRBV5-1 with TRBJ2-7, with TRBD1 matching over 8 bases. Germline CDR1 and CDR2: SGHRS and YFSETQ. The CDR3 has 13 residues. CDR3 loop: CASSLDRDHEQYF. The CDR3 DNA is TGTGCCAGCAGCTTGGACAGGGACCACGAGCAGTACTTC.

The gene calls are TRBV15 and TRBJ1-4; D is possibly TRBD1 (5 bases). The CDR3 has 15 amino acids. The V end was cut by 5 bases, the J end by 4 bases, with 14 bases between. Germline V gene sequence: CDR1 LNHNV, CDR2 YYDKDF (reference sequence). CDR3: CATSEAVGGNEKLFF. Written as DNA, the CDR3 is TGTGCCACCAGCGAAGCAGTGGGGGGTAATGAAAAACTGTTTTTT.

The gene calls are TRBV7-2 and TRBJ2-7; 13 positions agree with TRBD2. CDR1 SGHTA and CDR2 FQGNSA come from the germline V gene. CDR3 length equals 18 residues. V shed 2 bases and J 1 base; nucleotides not matched to a gene: 8. The CDR3 loop reads CASSLLGLAGLSSYEQYF. Written as DNA, the CDR3 is TGTGCCAGCAGCTTATTGGGACTAGCGGGGTTATCATCCTACGAGCAGTACTTC.

This clonotype was counted only a few times. The J gene is TRBJ2-3, the V gene TRBV7-2, with 7 bases lining up with TRBD1. CDR1 is SGHTA and CDR2 is FQGNSA in the germline V gene. This CDR3 has 14 amino acids. V gave up 6 bases and J gave up 5 bases; unmatched junction bases: 8. The CDR3 here is CASSPYRGIDTQYF. In DNA, the CDR3 is TGTGCCAGCAGTCCCTACAGGGGTATAGATACGCAGTATTTT.

Only a few counts were recorded for this clonotype. This rearrangement joins TRBV19 to TRBJ2-1; the D gene could be TRBD1 or TRBD2 (5 bases each). V was trimmed by 7 bases and J by 2 bases, leaving 12 bases between them. The CDR3 is 14 residues long. Germline CDR1 LNHDA, CDR2 SQIVND (reference sequence). This CDR3 is CASNGQGAYNEQFF. The CDR3 bases are TGTGCCAGTAATGGTCAGGGAGCCTACAATGAGCAGTTCTTC. Supplemented by reference TRBV19 and TRBJ2-1, the full variable domain reads DGGITQSPKYLFRKEGQNVTLSCEQNLNHDAMYWYRQDPGQGLRLIYYSQIVNDFQKGDIAEGYSVSREKKESFPLTVTSAQKNPTAFYLCASNGQGAYNEQFFGPGTRLTVL.

The rearrangement joins TRBV20-1 to TRBJ1-1, with D tentatively TRBD1 (6 bases). Germline V gene data show CDR1 as DFQATT and CDR2 as SNEGSKA (reference sequence). The CDR3 consists of 12 residues. Trimming cost V 7 bases and J 0 bases, with 9 bases left between them. CDR3 coding DNA: TGCAGTGTCGGGGACATGAACACTGAAGCTTTCTTT. Amino acids: CSVGDMNTEAFF.

The genes are TRBV10-3 and TRBJ2-7, with TRBD2 matching over 14 bases. The length of the CDR3 is 18 residues. Losses at the gene ends were 3 bases for V and 5 bases for J; bases not matched to a gene: 12. Germline V gene lookup returns CDR1 ENHRY and CDR2 SYGVKD. The CDR3 loop reads CAISDRTLRTSGGNEQYF. The DNA of the CDR3 is TGTGCCATCAGTGACAGGACCCTCAGGACTAGCGGGGGGAACGAGCAGTACTTC.

This clonotype was found a few times. This chain connects TRBV7-6 to TRBJ2-3; either TRBD1 or TRBD2 may supply D (6 bases each). The length of the CDR3 is 14 residues. The ends were cut back, 2 bases at V and 3 bases at J, with 9 bases in the middle. Germline CDR1 SGHVS, CDR2 FNYEAQ. The DNA for the CDR3 is TGTGCCAGCAGCTTAAAAGGGGGGACAGATACGCAGTATTTT. As protein: CASSLKGGTDTQYF.

The DNA of the CDR3 is TGTGCCAGCAGCTTAATGGTGGGAGGGTTGTACGAGCAGTACTTC. This codes for CASSLMVGGLYEQYF. This chain uses TRBV7-3 with TRBJ2-7, with 7 bases lining up with TRBD2. Trimming at V came to 1 base and at J to 4 bases, leaving 7 bases not matched to a gene. The germline V gene encodes CDR1 SGHTA and CDR2 FQGTGA. This CDR3 is 15 amino acids long.

This chain links TRBV7-9 with TRBJ1-1, with D perhaps matching TRBD1 (6 bases). The CDR3 spans 15 residues. Trimming stripped 0 bases from V and 3 bases from J, with 11 bases between. Germline assignment: CDR1 SEHNR and CDR2 FQNEAQ (reference sequence). The CDR3 DNA is TGTGCCAGCAGCTTAGCCCCGGGGGCCCACACTGAAGCTTTCTTT. It yields the protein CASSLAPGAHTEAFF.

With respect to this clonotype: Possible read error: a much larger clone is one base away. J is TRBJ2-1 and V is TRBV11-3; D gene unclear. The CDR3 contains 14 residues. Deletions cut 1 base from V and 16 bases from J, with 20 bases between. Germline V gene lookup returns CDR1 SGHNT and CDR2 YENEEA. CDR3 nucleotide sequence: TGTGCCAGCAGCTTAGTCGGTTTAGTAGAATACAGTTTCTTC. Its protein is CASSLVGLVEYSFF.

This chain links TRBV7-9 with TRBJ2-7, with D perhaps TRBD1 or TRBD2 (5 bases each). CDR1 SEHNR and CDR2 FQNEAQ come from the germline V gene (reference sequence). Trimming shortened V by 2 bases and J by 2 bases, and 10 bases separated the two germline ends. The CDR3 sequence is 14 residues long. The CDR3 sequence: CASSLPGRAYEQYF. CDR3 sequence (DNA): TGTGCCAGCAGCTTACCGGGACGGGCCTACGAGCAGTACTTC.

To note about this clonotype: This may stem from a read error, because a much larger clone lies one nucleotide away. The rearrangement uses TRBV6-1 and TRBJ2-3; no reliable D call. The assigned J gene may be wrong: the sequence end matches TRBJ1-5 better. CDR3 length equals 13 residues. In germline, CDR1 is MNHNS, CDR2 SASEGT. The DNA of the CDR3 is TGTGCCAGCAGTGGCCGACTATCTGATACGCAGCATTTT. The encoded protein is CASSGRLSDTQHF.

The chain links TRBV5-6 to TRBJ2-7; D may be TRBD2 (5 bases). The V and J ends lost 6 bases and 3 bases respectively, with 16 bases between them. Germline V lookup: CDR1 SGHDT, CDR2 YYEEEE. This CDR3 is 14 amino acids long. The CDR3, as DNA: TGTGCCAGCACTCAAGCGGCCGGGTACTACGAGCAGTACTTC. This encodes CASTQAAGYYEQYF.

This clonotype showed up just a few times. A much bigger clone sits one base away, suggesting this may be a read error. The chain uses TRBV5-6 and TRBJ1-4; 9 bases align to TRBD1. V was pared by 4 bases and J by 8 bases, with 9 bases of the junction left unmatched. The CDR3 consists of 15 residues. Germline V gene data show CDR1 as SGHDT and CDR2 as YYEEEE. The CDR3 DNA reads TGTGCCAGCAGCCCTGCGGGGACAGGGAGCGAAAAACTGTTTTTT. Translation: CASSPAGTGSEKLFF.